Sequencing of this TCR beta chain was carried out in a study of CD8 T cells in ankylosing spondylitis (dated by TCRdb to about 2017). Background on the whole study: The study set out to find disease-linked TCR variants by profiling T cell receptor beta repertoires in ankylosing spondylitis patients and healthy donors. The full study cohort comprised roughly 24 ankylosing spondylitis patients and 85 to 120 healthy donors. Peripheral blood was sampled, and synovial fluid was additionally collected from ankylosing spondylitis patients. What the authors observed across the whole study: Some motif variants were previously reported in synovial fluid and blood of reactive arthritis patients, suggesting common disease-initiation mechanisms. The disease-linked clones had a CD8+ phenotype and were found at relatively low frequencies in peripheral blood. Blood from ankylosing spondylitis patients appeared to be characterized by a TCR beta motif made up of 8 or 9 highly homologous amino acid variants. According to the report, matched synovial fluid samples from ankylosing spondylitis patients were significantly enriched for the disease-linked clones.

The sequencing machine was an Illumina HiSeq 2500. Quantitative 5'-RACE with molecular barcodes was the method used to prepare the TCR beta libraries. The authors processed their data as follows. A new computational method, built on a probabilistic model of VDJ rearrangement, was used to identify disease-linked TCR variants. TCRdb redid the processing of the public reads, applying fastp at Q25 and MiXCR, and retained in-frame beta chains. Under each unique CDR3 protein, matching rows form one entry showing the most common genes and DNA. In this record, the V and J calls reflect TCRdb's handling and not the investigators' own analysis. The sample records 300,000 to 400,000 distinct CDR3 sequences, more than 20% of which are singletons. The leading ten clones occupy around 16% of the sample. Cut back by 2 bases and 1 base, the V and J ends lie 12 bases apart. From cysteine to phenylalanine, the CDR3 is 16 amino acids long. The read is trimmed to its CDR3 DNA, 48 bases read in frame from base 1.

About this clonotype: It has no known antigen specificity. The input lacks base qualities; no much larger clone sits a single base away.

The chain is made from TRBV12-3 or TRBV12-4 and TRBJ1-5, with the D gene not clear enough to name. The sample comprised blood, either unsorted or a sorted T cell fraction (not recorded which). The sequence was obtained from a male donor with ankylosing spondylitis. This receptor carries the CDR3 CASSLSPQRSNQPQHF. At the DNA level, the sequence is TGTGCCAGCAGTTTATCTCCGCAAAGAAGCAATCAGCCCCAGCATTTT.